The 20 T cell receptor beta chains presented below share a single source sample, sequenced in a study of monozygotic twins with inflammatory bowel disease. TCRdb derives one entry per CDR3 protein from the 5' RACE reads, leaving out DNA. This sample's clone table lists around 140,000 distinct CDR3 sequences. Input material: blood. The receptors shown here come from a human donor with ulcerative colitis or Crohn's disease, or a healthy co-twin of an affected twin (not recorded which).

V is TRBV6-1 and J is TRBJ1-5; TCRdb gives TRBD1 as the D gene, but with no DNA this cannot be confirmed. This CDR3 has 16 amino acids. The germline gives CDR1 MNHNS, CDR2 SASEGT. This chain's CDR3 is CASILGTGPSNQPQHF.

The gene calls are TRBV4-1 and TRBJ1-2; TCRdb proposes TRBD1, but this gene call is untestable without DNA. Germline V gene sequence: CDR1 MGHRA, CDR2 YSYEKL. The length of the CDR3 is 15 residues. CDR3: CASSQATTAHYGYTF.

V and J are TRBV28 and TRBJ1-1. Per germline, CDR1 MDHEN and CDR2 SYDVKM. The CDR3 contains 14 residues. The chain's CDR3 is CASRGLRENTEAFF.

The genes are TRBV12-3 or TRBV12-4 and TRBJ1-6; lacking DNA, the TRBD1 call made by TCRdb goes unchecked. The CDR3 consists of 14 residues. The CDR3 reads CASSRTGTAPPLHF.

The CDR3 sequence: CSGATLGSRGAFF. The chain recombines TRBV29-1 with TRBJ1-1; without DNA, the TCRdb call of TRBD1 cannot be checked. Germline CDR1 SQVTM, CDR2 ANQGSEA. CDR3 length: 13 residues.

The rearrangement uses TRBV28 and TRBJ2-6; TCRdb indicates TRBD2, and absent DNA this call remains unverified. CDR1 and CDR2 from the germline V gene are MDHEN and SYDVKM. The CDR3 loop spans 19 amino acids. The CDR3 protein is CASSLSTSGSGSGANVLTF.

The chain couples TRBV7-8 to TRBJ1-6; no DNA is available, so the TRBD1 call from TCRdb remains unchecked. The germline CDR1 and CDR2 sequences are SGHVS and FQNEAQ. The CDR3 is made up of 15 amino acids. CDR3 sequence reads: CASSDTGDYNSPLHF.

The chain is built from TRBV27 and TRBJ1-6; the D gene TCRdb calls, TRBD1, cannot be checked with no DNA. The CDR3 consists of 14 residues. Germline V CDR1 and CDR2: MNHEY, SMNVEV (reference sequence). CDR3 loop: CASSAGQINSPLHF.

The chain has TRBV6-2 or TRBV6-3 and TRBJ1-6; checking the TCRdb D call of TRBD1 is not possible without DNA. CDR1 is MNHEY and CDR2 is SVGEGT in the germline V gene. The CDR3 loop spans 18 amino acids. CDR3 amino acids: CASATDRVLSSYNSPLHF.

The J gene is TRBJ1-1, the V gene TRBV12-3 or TRBV12-4; the TCRdb D gene call, TRBD1, has no DNA to confirm it. The CDR3 sequence is 15 residues long. This chain's CDR3 is CASSPAPRGNTEAFF.

The V call is TRBV6-1, the J call TRBJ1-5. Germline loops: CDR1 MNHNS, CDR2 SASEGT. The CDR3 totals 15 residues. CDR3 loop: CASSETGWGNQPQHF.

The CDR3 loop reads CASSKDGTGYSSPLHF. The V call is TRBV7-3, the J call TRBJ1-6; TCRdb reports TRBD1, a call that lacks DNA to check it against. The CDR3 loop spans 16 amino acids. CDR1 and CDR2 from the germline V gene are SGHTA and FQGTGA. Supplemented by reference TRBV7-3 and TRBJ1-6, the full variable domain reads GAGVSQTPSNKVTEKGKYVELRCDPISGHTALYWYRQSLGQGPEFLIYFQGTGAADDSGLPNDRFFAVRPEGSVSTLKIQRTERGDSAVYLCASSKDGTGYSSPLHFGNGTRLTVT.

The rearrangement uses TRBV20-1 and TRBJ2-5; TCRdb selects TRBD2, and the lack of DNA leaves this call unchecked. The CDR3 has 14 amino acids. CDR1 DFQATT and CDR2 SNEGSKA come from the germline V gene (reference sequence). CDR3 protein: CSAPRGAGGETQYF.

The rearrangement joins TRBV21-1 to TRBJ2-7. TRBV21-1 is a pseudogene. The CDR3 is 14 residues long. CDR3 loop: CASSKNSTPYEQYF.

This sequence joins TRBV3-1 and TRBJ1-6. Germline V gives CDR1 LGHDT, CDR2 YNNKEL (reference sequence). CDR3 size: 15 residues. The CDR3: CASSYRAPLASPLHF.

The chain links TRBV29-1 to TRBJ2-2; lacking DNA, the TRBD2 call made by TCRdb goes unchecked. Germline V gives CDR1 SQVTM, CDR2 ANQGSEA. There are 14 residues in the CDR3. Here the CDR3 reads CSVPNPRATGELFF.

J is TRBJ2-5 and V is TRBV29-1; TCRdb selects TRBD1, and the lack of DNA leaves this call unchecked. Germline V lookup: CDR1 SQVTM, CDR2 ANQGSEA. The CDR3 spans 14 residues. The CDR3 loop reads CSVVDRGRQETQYF. Variable domain in full (rest from reference TRBV29-1 and TRBJ2-5): SAVISQKPSRDICQRGTSLTIQCQVDSQVTMMFWYRQQPGQSLTLIATANQGSEATYESGFVIDKFPISRPNLTFSTLTVSNMSPEDSSIYLCSVVDRGRQETQYFGPGTRLLVL.

This chain joins TRBV15 and TRBJ2-3. Germline values: CDR1 LNHNV, CDR2 YYDKDF (reference sequence). The CDR3 contains 17 residues. The CDR3 spells CATSRDRAGGTTDTQYF. Using reference TRBV15 and TRBJ2-3 for the parts outside the CDR3, the full variable domain is DAMVIQNPRYQVTQFGKPVTLSCSQTLNHNVMYWYQQKSSQAPKLLFHYYDKDFNNEADTPDNFQSRRPNTSFCFLDIRSPGLGDTAMYLCATSRDRAGGTTDTQYFGPGTRLTVL.

The chain links TRBV9 to TRBJ1-2; TCRdb's D gene call, TRBD1, goes unchecked for lack of DNA. The CDR3 contains 16 residues. In germline, CDR1 is SGDLS, CDR2 YYNGEE. This CDR3 is CASSDLRTGGVSGYTF.

The chain couples TRBV20-1 to TRBJ2-1; as DNA is missing, the TRBD2 call by TCRdb cannot be tested. The CDR3 has 14 amino acids. Germline CDR1 and CDR2: DFQATT and SNEGSKA (reference sequence). The CDR3 reads CSARFSGSYNEQFF.